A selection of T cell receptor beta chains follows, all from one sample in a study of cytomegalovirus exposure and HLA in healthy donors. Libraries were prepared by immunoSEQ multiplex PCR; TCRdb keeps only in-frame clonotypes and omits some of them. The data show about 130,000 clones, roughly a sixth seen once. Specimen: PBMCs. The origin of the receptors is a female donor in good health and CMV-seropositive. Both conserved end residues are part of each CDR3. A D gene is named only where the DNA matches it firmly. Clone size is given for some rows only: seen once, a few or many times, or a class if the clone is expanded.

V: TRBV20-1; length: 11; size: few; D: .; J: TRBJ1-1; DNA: TGCAGTGCTAGTAGACAGCGTGAAGCTTTCTTT; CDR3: CSASRQREAFF
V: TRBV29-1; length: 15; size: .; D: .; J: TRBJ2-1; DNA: TGCAGCGTAGGGGCGACTCTTGGCTCCTACAATGAGCAGTTCTTC; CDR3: CSVGATLGSYNEQFF
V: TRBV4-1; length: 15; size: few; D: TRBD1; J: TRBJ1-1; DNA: TGCGCCAGCAGCCAAGATCACAGGGGGCGCACTGAAGCTTTCTTT; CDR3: CASSQDHRGRTEAFF
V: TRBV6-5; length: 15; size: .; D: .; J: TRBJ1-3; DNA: TGTGCCAGCAGACGGAACAGGGTATTGGGAAACACCATATATTTT; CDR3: CASRRNRVLGNTIYF
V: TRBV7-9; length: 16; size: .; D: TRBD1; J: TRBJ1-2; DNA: TGTGCCAGCAGCATCCGACAGGGAGTCTATAACTATGGCTACACCTTC; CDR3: CASSIRQGVYNYGYTF
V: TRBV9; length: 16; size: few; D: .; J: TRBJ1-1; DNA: TGTGCCAGCAGCGTAGAAGTTCAGTTCTCGAACACTGAAGCTTTCTTT; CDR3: CASSVEVQFSNTEAFF
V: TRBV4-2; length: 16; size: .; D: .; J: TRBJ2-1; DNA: TGTGCCAGCAGCCAAGATATACGGGGGAGTTACAATGAGCAGTTCTTC; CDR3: CASSQDIRGSYNEQFF
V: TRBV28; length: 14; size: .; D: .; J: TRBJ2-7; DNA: TGTGCCAGCACCGGGGACTCCGCAGGGGGGGAGCAGTACTTC; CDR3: CASTGDSAGGEQYF
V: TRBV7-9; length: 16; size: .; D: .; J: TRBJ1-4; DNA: TGTGCCAGCAGCTTAGGGGGGGGCACCTTAAATGAAAAACTGTTTTTT; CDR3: CASSLGGGTLNEKLFF
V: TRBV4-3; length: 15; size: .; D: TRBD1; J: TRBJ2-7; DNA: TGCGCCAGCAGCCAAGATCTGCACAGGGGAATCGGGCAGTACTTC; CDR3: CASSQDLHRGIGQYF
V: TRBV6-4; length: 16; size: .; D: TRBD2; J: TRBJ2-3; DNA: TGTGCCAGCAGTCTTCACCTAGCGGGGGTCACAGATACGCAGTATTTT; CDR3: CASSLHLAGVTDTQYF
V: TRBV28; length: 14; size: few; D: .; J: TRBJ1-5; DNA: TGTGCCAGCGGTGGCAGAGGAAGCAATCAGCCCCAGCATTTT; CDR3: CASGGRGSNQPQHF
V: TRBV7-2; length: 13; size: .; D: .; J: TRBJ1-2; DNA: TGTGCCAGCAGCTTTGGTGGAGGGTATGGCTACACCTTC; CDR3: CASSFGGGYGYTF
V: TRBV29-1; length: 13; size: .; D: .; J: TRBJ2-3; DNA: TGCAGCGTTGTAGGTAGCGACACAGATACGCAGTATTTT; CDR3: CSVVGSDTDTQYF
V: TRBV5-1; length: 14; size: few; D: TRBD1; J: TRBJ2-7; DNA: TGCGCCAGCAGCTGGGGGACAGCGGACTACGAGCAGTACTTC; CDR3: CASSWGTADYEQYF
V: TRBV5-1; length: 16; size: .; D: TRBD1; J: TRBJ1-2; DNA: TGCGCCAGCAGCTTGGGATTACAGGGGGCTCTCTATGGCTACACCTTC; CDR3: CASSLGLQGALYGYTF
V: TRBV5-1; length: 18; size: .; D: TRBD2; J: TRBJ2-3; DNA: TGCGCCAGCAAGAAAAATCCTTCTAGCGGACTTAGCACAGATACGCAGTATTTT; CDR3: CASKKNPSSGLSTDTQYF
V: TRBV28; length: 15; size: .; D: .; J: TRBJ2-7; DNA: TGTGCCAGCAGTTTATTCGGGGGAGATACCTACGAGCAGTACTTC; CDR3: CASSLFGGDTYEQYF
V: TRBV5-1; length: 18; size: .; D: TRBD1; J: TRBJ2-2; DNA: TGCGCCAGCAGCCCCTCTGCGCCCGGGACAGGGGCAACCGGGGAGCTGTTTTTT; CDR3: CASSPSAPGTGATGELFF
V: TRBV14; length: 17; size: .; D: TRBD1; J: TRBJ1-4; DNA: TGTGCCAGCAGCCAAGACGGTTCCACAGGGGGCCGTGAAAAACTGTTTTTT; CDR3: CASSQDGSTGGREKLFF
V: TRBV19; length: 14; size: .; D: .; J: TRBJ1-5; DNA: TGTGCCAGTAGTATACGGGACTTCAATCAGCCCCAGCATTTT; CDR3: CASSIRDFNQPQHF
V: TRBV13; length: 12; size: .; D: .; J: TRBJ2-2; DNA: TGTGCCAGCAGCTCCACTTCCGGGGAGCTGTTTTTT; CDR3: CASSSTSGELFF
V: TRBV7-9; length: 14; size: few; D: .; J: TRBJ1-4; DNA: TGTGCCAGCAGCCCACCGGGACAAAATGAAAAACTGTTTTTT; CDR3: CASSPPGQNEKLFF
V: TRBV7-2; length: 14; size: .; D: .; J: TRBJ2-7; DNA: TGTGCCAGCAGCTTAGTACAGAGCTCCTACGAGCAGTACTTC; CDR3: CASSLVQSSYEQYF
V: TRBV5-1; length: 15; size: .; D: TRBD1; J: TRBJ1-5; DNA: TGCGCCAGCAGCCCCACCGGGACAGGGGACCAGCCCCAGCATTTT; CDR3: CASSPTGTGDQPQHF
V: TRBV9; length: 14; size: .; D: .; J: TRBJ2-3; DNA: TGTGCCAGCAGCGTAGAGCTCTACACAGATACGCAGTATTTT; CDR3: CASSVELYTDTQYF